These T cell receptor beta chains were read from a single sample in a study of OX40 agonist ivuxolimab in advanced cancers. The repertoire was sequenced with immunoSEQ multiplex PCR; TCRdb's copy has only in-frame clones and lacks some. Here the sample spans about 60,000 clones, approximately 90% being singletons. Specimen: CD4+ or CD8+ T cells sorted from blood, collected in a trial of the OX40 agonist ivuxolimab. Receptor source: an adult with an advanced solid tumor such as melanoma, head and neck, liver or kidney cancer. The CDR3 runs from the conserved cysteine through the conserved F or W. A D gene is named only where the DNA matches it firmly. Clone size is stated in some rows and not others, as once, few, many or a class when expanded.

D gene,V gene,clone size,J gene,CDR3 DNA,CDR3 protein
.,TRBV19,once,TRBJ1-2,TGTGCCAGTAGTATAGGACAGCGGTCGGGCTACACCTTC,CASSIGQRSGYTF
TRBD1,TRBV30,.,TRBJ1-2,TGTGCCACAGACCGGGACAGGGATGCCTATGGCTACACCTTC,CATDRDRDAYGYTF
.,TRBV28,.,TRBJ2-7,TGTGCCAGCAGTTTTGTGGCAACGGATCCTAAGGAGCAGTACTTC,CASSFVATDPKEQYF
TRBD2,TRBV7-3,once,TRBJ2-3,TGTGCCAGCAGCTTACGGACGGGGGGAAGCACAGATACGCAGTATTTT,CASSLRTGGSTDTQYF
.,TRBV10-3,.,TRBJ2-3,TGTGCCATCAGTGAGGCCACAGATACGCAGTATTTT,CAISEATDTQYF
.,TRBV5-1,.,TRBJ1-1,TGCGCCAGCCGGTGGAGGGAAGGGAACACTGAAGCTTTCTTT,CASRWREGNTEAFF
TRBD1,TRBV30,.,TRBJ2-2,TGTGCCTGGAAAGGACAGGGGGCCGCCGGGGAGCTGTTTTTT,CAWKGQGAAGELFF
.,TRBV5-5,.,TRBJ2-1,TGTGCCAGCAGCTTGGGTCCCGCAGACCTTGGGAATGAGCAGTTCTTC,CASSLGPADLGNEQFF
TRBD2,TRBV10-3,.,TRBJ2-1,TGTGCCATCAGACGGACTAGCGGGACGGTGAACAATGAGCAGTTCTTC,CAIRRTSGTVNNEQFF
.,TRBV19,.,TRBJ2-5,TGTGCCAGTAGTGACAGTTTTAGGGAGACCCAGTACTTC,CASSDSFRETQYF
.,TRBV7-7,.,TRBJ2-5,TGTGCTAGCAGCTTCGGGGGCGCCGAGACCCAGTACTTC,CASSFGGAETQYF
.,TRBV10-3,.,TRBJ2-2,TGTGCCATCAGTGAGTCGATTGCCGTGAACACCGGGGAGCTGTTTTTT,CAISESIAVNTGELFF
.,TRBV19,.,TRBJ2-2,TGTGCCACTTCCGTCCCCTTTAGCGGGAACACCGGGGAGCTGTTTTTT,CATSVPFSGNTGELFF
TRBD1,TRBV7-3,.,TRBJ1-2,TGTGCCAGCAGCGCCGACAGGGAAGGCTACACCTTC,CASSADREGYTF
.,TRBV27,.,TRBJ1-2,TGTGCCAGCAGTTCCACCTGGAATAAAGGGAGGGACTATGGCTACACCTTC,CASSSTWNKGRDYGYTF
TRBD2,TRBV7-3,.,TRBJ2-2,TGTGCCAGCAGCTCCCTAGCGGGAGGAACCGGGGAGCTGTTTTTT,CASSSLAGGTGELFF
.,TRBV28,.,TRBJ1-4,TGTGCCAGCAGTTTAGTGGGAACCGTTGGGGAAAAACTGTTTTTT,CASSLVGTVGEKLFF
.,TRBV11-3,.,TRBJ2-1,TGTGCCAGCAGTTCCGGCGGGGCCTACAATGAGCAGTTCTTC,CASSSGGAYNEQFF
.,TRBV7-6,.,TRBJ1-5,TGTGCCAGCAGCCAAGGGAACGATCAGCCCCAGCATTTT,CASSQGNDQPQHF
.,TRBV5-6,.,TRBJ1-5,TGTGCCAGCAGTTTTCAGGTTCAGCCCCAGCATTTT,CASSFQVQPQHF
.,TRBV7-9,.,TRBJ2-5,TGTGCCAGCAGCTTAGGACAGAGGGAGACCCAGTACTTC,CASSLGQRETQYF
.,TRBV28,.,TRBJ2-7,TGTGCCAGCAGTTTAGGTCGGCCCAAGGGGGAGCAGTACTTC,CASSLGRPKGEQYF
.,TRBV5-4,.,TRBJ2-7,TGTGCCAGCAGCTTGACCGGGATCAACGAGCAGTACTTC,CASSLTGINEQYF
TRBD1,TRBV7-6,few,TRBJ2-2,TGTGCCAGCAGCTTGGGGACAGCCGAAACTACCGGGGAGCTGTTTTTT,CASSLGTAETTGELFF
.,TRBV5-1,.,TRBJ2-2,TGCGCCAGCAGCTTGGAGCTAGGCACGAACACCGGGGAGCTGTTTTTT,CASSLELGTNTGELFF
TRBD1,TRBV7-2,.,TRBJ2-2,TGTGCCAGCAGCTTAGGCCCCGGGACAGGGAGGACCGGGGAGCTGTTTTTT,CASSLGPGTGRTGELFF
TRBD1,TRBV6-6,once,TRBJ2-7,TGTGCCAGCAGTCATTACAGGGGTACAGATTACGAGCAGTACTTC,CASSHYRGTDYEQYF
.,TRBV5-1,few,TRBJ2-7,TGCGCCAGCAGCTTGGGACAGTTCTACGAGCAGTACTTC,CASSLGQFYEQYF
.,TRBV28,.,TRBJ1-2,TGTGCCAGCACCCCCGGACATGGCTATGGCTACACCTTC,CASTPGHGYGYTF
TRBD2,TRBV19,.,TRBJ2-3,TGTGCCAGTAGTATAAGAGCGGGGGACACAGATACGCAGTATTTT,CASSIRAGDTDTQYF
TRBD2,TRBV18,.,TRBJ2-3,TGTGCCAGCTCACCACCCGGGACTACAGTGACGCAGTATTTT,CASSPPGTTVTQYF
.,TRBV10-3,.,TRBJ1-3,TGTGCCATTTCGGACCGGAATGGAAACACCATATATTTT,CAISDRNGNTIYF
.,TRBV5-5,.,TRBJ2-5,TGTGCCAGCAGCTTCTTAAGCCGGCGGGGACAAGAGACCCAGTACTTC,CASSFLSRRGQETQYF
TRBD1,TRBV6-1,once,TRBJ1-2,TGTGCCACACCGGGACAGACTATGAGTGGCTACACCTTC,CATPGQTMSGYTF
TRBD1,TRBV29-1,.,TRBJ1-6,TGCAGCGTGGGGACAGGGATAGGTGGTTCACCCCTCCACTTT,CSVGTGIGGSPLHF
TRBD1,TRBV2,.,TRBJ1-1,TGTGCCAGCAGGGTGGACAGGGCCACTGAAGCTTTCTTT,CASRVDRATEAFF
.,TRBV6-5,few,TRBJ2-1,TGTGCCAGCTCGAGGTTCCCCTACAATGAGCAGTTCTTC,CASSRFPYNEQFF
TRBD1,TRBV7-9,once,TRBJ2-1,TGTGCCAGCAGCTCCGGGACAGGGGGTCTTGAGCAGTTCTTC,CASSSGTGGLEQFF
TRBD1,TRBV5-4,.,TRBJ1-6,TGTGCCAGCAGCAACAGGGGTTCACCCCTCCACTTT,CASSNRGSPLHF
TRBD2,TRBV19,.,TRBJ2-7,TGTGCCAGTAGTCTAGCGGGCGCAACCTACGAGCAGTACTTC,CASSLAGATYEQYF
TRBD1,TRBV5-5,many,TRBJ1-2,TGTGCCAGCAGCAAGGGGACAGGGCCCAACTATGGCTACACCTTC,CASSKGTGPNYGYTF
.,TRBV5-4,.,TRBJ1-2,TGTGCCAGCAGCTTGGGGGCAGACAACTATGGCTACACCTTC,CASSLGADNYGYTF
TRBD2,TRBV7-9,.,TRBJ2-3,TGTGCCAGCAGCTTAGGGACTAGCGGCGATACGCAGTATTTT,CASSLGTSGDTQYF
.,TRBV14,.,TRBJ2-1,TGTGCCAGCAGCCTTAGACAGTCCGGGAATGAGCAGTTCTTC,CASSLRQSGNEQFF
.,TRBV19,.,TRBJ1-2,TGTGCCAGTAGTGTAGATCGACAGGCCTATGGCTACACCTTC,CASSVDRQAYGYTF
.,TRBV7-9,.,TRBJ2-1,TGTGCCAGCAGCTTATCTGACGGGAGTAGGTGGTCCTACAATGAGCAGTTCTTC,CASSLSDGSRWSYNEQFF
.,TRBV18,.,TRBJ2-5,TGTGCCAGCTCCCCTCAGGGTGAGACCCAGTACTTC,CASSPQGETQYF
TRBD2,TRBV5-4,.,TRBJ2-3,TGTGCCAGCAGCCCCGGGACTAGCGGAAGCACAGATACGCAGTATTTT,CASSPGTSGSTDTQYF
.,TRBV10-3,.,TRBJ2-3,TGTGCCATCAGCTCCAGTGGTGATACGCAGTATTTT,CAISSSGDTQYF